The entry that follows covers one T cell receptor (beta chain) sequence. There is no known antigen for this receptor. The entry originates in a study of cytomegalovirus exposure and HLA in healthy donors (dated by TCRdb to about 2017). For context, the study as a whole: An earlier analysis of about 560 of the donors reported approximately 280 Gb of sequence data and 90 million to 120 million unique TCR beta sequences obtained from some 170 million T cells. Among around 400 genotyped donors of the cohort, an average of approximately 200,000 unique TCR beta nucleotide sequences was sequenced per donor, of which approximately 19% were non-productive. About five DR-DQ haplotypes were treated as single units for association and clustering because of strong linkage in the cohort. Of the 350 to 450 genotyped donors, 81% were placed in the genetic ancestry cluster associated with self-reported Caucasian donors. Approximately 300 gigabases of sequencing data and tens of millions of unique TCR sequences were included in an early release covering roughly 600 HLA-typed donors. High-throughput TCR immunosequencing, statistical association of individual TCRs with disease status, and machine learning were combined to predict cytomegalovirus infection status. To decide whether each TCR beta V gene segment behaved as functional or pseudogenic, an earlier analysis of some 580 of the donors relied on high-throughput TCR beta sequencing. The later analysis used no new phenotypic data to find candidate immune exposures, relying instead on TCR beta sequences and their occurrence across donors. Alongside the repertoire data, information on donor age, sex, ethnicity and CMV serostatus was compiled. Genome-wide SNP genotypes for about 65% of the 666 donors were used in a later genetic analysis, which treated that subset as a discovery cohort. The study aimed to test whether signatures of past pathogen exposure could be identified by cataloging public T cell receptors. A later analysis re-examined previously published TCR beta repertoires from 610 or so donors and added high-resolution HLA genotyping to investigate patterns of TCR occurrence. Typing coverage differed by locus: A, B, C, DRB1 and DQB1 were typed in about 620-640 donors, DQA1 in roughly 510, DPA1 in 600 to 610, and DPB1 in around 440. Along with the approximately 670-subject first cohort, a separate validation cohort of over a hundred different subjects was used. All discovery cohort repertoires had been generated on a single sequencing platform. HLA typing included class I and class II loci at four-digit resolution. Using immunosequencing, the study profiled T cell repertoires from roughly 650 subjects and related those repertoires to cytomegalovirus serostatus. Findings and caveats that apply to the study as a whole: A group of highly shared sequence variants was considered likely to be a technical artifact of the sequencing pipeline. Assigning TCR associations to individual alleles was difficult when HLA alleles, especially DR and DQ, strongly co-occurred. Because counts were too low, roughly 18 rarely observed V segments, including chromosome 9 orphons, were left out of the earlier analysis of 587 of the donors. Cytomegalovirus status was reported to be diagnosed by the classifier with high specificity and sensitivity in both the original and validation cohorts. According to a later analysis, most CMV-associated TCR beta chains appeared to be HLA-restricted, and the HLA associations seemed to be driven largely by CMV exposure. Roughly uniform sequencing depth across donors was assumed in presence/absence analyses, although this assumption may not hold. In a later analysis, HLA-associated TCR beta chains were found to be more clonally expanded and to have lower generation probabilities than equally common non-associated chains. An earlier analysis of around 600 of the donors showed that most TCR beta V segments appeared in productive rearrangements either about 90% or about 30% of the time, which broadly matched IMGT annotations. In a later analysis, TCR association rates were found to vary across HLA loci, with the most associated TCRs seen for DRB1 alleles and the fewest for HLA-C alleles. The cohort was sequenced for TCR beta chains only, and without alpha or paired-chain data the features that could be detected were limited. A further reported finding was that TCR beta sequences accurately predicted the HLA-A and HLA-B alleles for most subjects in the first cohort. Correlated functional status among segregating V segments might reflect linkage disequilibrium, but an unknown experimental factor could not be ruled out. HLA typing was unavailable for some donors at each locus, so association tests used only the typed subset. Some IMGT-functional V segments, including TRBV6-2 and TRBV6-3, could not be told apart with the 87-base-pair reads, so those segments were excluded. Specific HLA alleles were associated with some 15,000 TCR beta sequences at a false discovery rate of 0.05 in a later analysis. In vitro tests confirmed that a few of the cytomegalovirus-associated TCR beta chains recognize cytomegalovirus antigens. CMV serostatus was the only immune exposure information available for the cohort. A later genetic analysis associated a missense DCLRE1C variant with V-gene and J-gene trimming of TCR beta chains, and an independent cohort replicated the association. According to a later genetic analysis, donors in an Asian-associated ancestry cluster had fewer N-insertions in productive TCRs than the approximately 630-donor mean. Across donors, most TCR sequences were observed very rarely, whereas some public TCRs were present in many individuals. A later analysis reported that several top co-occurrence clusters appeared linked to parvovirus B19, influenza, CMV and Epstein-Barr virus. A total of some 180 TCR beta chains were listed by the study as associated with cytomegalovirus. According to the authors, the approach could potentially be generalized to other disease states and immunological phenotypes.

The library was obtained by the immunoSEQ multiplex PCR assay. For the multiplex PCR, a mixture combining 60 forward primers for TCR Vbeta segments and 13 reverse primers for TCR Jbeta segments was used. A multiplex PCR assay on genomic DNA amplified the CDR3 region of rearranged TCR beta genes. Amplified TCR beta libraries were sequenced as 87-base-pair reads on the Illumina HiSeq System. As for how the authors treated the data: A later analysis tallied tens of millions of unique TCR beta chains across the 660 or so repertoires, and approximately 11 million of those chains were shared by two or more donors. Raw reads were error-corrected and collapsed into unique sequences with a nearest-neighbor algorithm that merged closely related sequences to remove PCR and sequencing errors. Alignment of CDR3 sequences to IMGT reference sequences was used to assign V, D and J gene segments. For a sequence to be retained, a match of at least six nucleotides was required to both a V gene segment and a J gene segment. A rearrangement counted as productive if the CDR3 had no stop codons and remained in frame with V and J, and every other rearrangement counted as non-productive. Following IMGT convention, CDR3 was defined as the stretch from the second conserved V-encoded cysteine to the conserved J-encoded phenylalanine. The earlier analysis of 500 to 750 of the donors excluded any sequence lacking an unambiguous match to a single V gene segment. In an earlier analysis of 587 of the donors, a V segment was called functional when productive rearrangements were above 56.7%, and segregating when the standard deviation between donors exceeded 5%. A statistical classification framework was built to diagnose cytomegalovirus status from the catalog of TCR beta chain sequences. V and J gene assignment, in a later analysis, came from comparing TCR nucleotide sequences with IMGT/GENE-DB human TR gene sequences. In a later analysis, CDR3 sequences and most-parsimonious VDJ recombination scenarios were assigned using the TCRdist pipeline. In a later analysis, every TCR beta chain was defined by the combination of its CDR3 amino acid sequence and its V-gene family, and reads without a unique V-gene family were dropped. In a later analysis, some 600 highly shared, low-generation-probability nucleotide sequences were removed to address suspected cross-contamination and a sequencing artifact. In a later analysis, a clonal expansion index was calculated for each public chain from normalized within-repertoire ranks of inferred template counts. In a later analysis, generation probabilities were computed with a VDJ recombination model fitted to out-of-frame rearrangements, and the resulting probabilities were checked against IGoR. Hypergeometric tests were used in a later analysis to score TCR-TCR, TCR-HLA and TCR-CMV co-occurrence, with a repertoire-size bias correction applied to the TCR pairs. To estimate false discovery rates, a later analysis permuted the HLA or CMV assignments 20 times. In a later analysis, co-occurring TCRs were grouped using DBSCAN, with TCRdist sequence similarity added in when clustering inside HLA-allele-positive subsets. Repertoires with fewer than 30,000 or more than 120,000 public chains were left out of co-occurrence clustering, as were about 5 repertoires with anomalous nucleotide sharing. TCRdb stores this immuneACCESS table with in-frame sequences only. Part of the clones is absent; in the studies checked, under half of the shortfall reflects unresolved V genes, and no reason is known for the rest. Clone size and V and J calls were adopted from that table, with D and trimming inferred from the DNA. The sample's clone listing holds 38,000 or so clones. Of the sample, about 8.9% falls within the top ten clones.

Trimming takes 3 bases from V and 5 bases from J, and the germline ends sit 11 bases apart. CDR1 and CDR2, looked up from the germline V gene (reference sequence), are SEHNR and FQNEAQ. The CDR3 measures 14 amino acids from cysteine to phenylalanine. CDR3 DNA only is kept here, 42 bases in frame from base 1. In total, 500 to 700 healthy bone marrow donors made up the cohort. All cohort members were sampled while nominally healthy, although unrecorded immune exposures were likely present. The donor tested CMV seropositive, placing the donor among the 310 or so seropositive members of the cohort. Every donor gave a peripheral blood sample, and the peripheral blood mononuclear cells from that sample were used for TCR beta sequencing. Genomic DNA was extracted from the blood cell samples with the Qiagen DNeasy Blood Extraction Kit.

The clonotype was recovered from a man aged 35 to 55 in good health and CMV-seropositive. The rearranged segments are TRBV7-9 and TRBJ1-5; the D region possibly corresponds to TRBD1 (5 bases align). Sequencing used PBMCs. The DNA reads TGTGCCAGCAGCTTTGGGGCAGCCGATCAGCCCCAGCATTTT. It is translated as CASSFGAADQPQHF.